The rows below give T cell receptor beta chains drawn from one sample of a study of identical twins. One entry per CDR3 protein results from TCRdb running MiXCR on the 5' RACE reads. The table lists around 670,000 distinct CDR3 sequences, approximately 6% of them singletons. Sequenced: naive T cells sorted from blood. The source is a man aged 18 to 29 in good health. The CDR3 runs from the conserved cysteine through the conserved F or W. A D gene is named only where the DNA matches it firmly. Some rows have no size entry. The others give once, few or many, or a class for an expanded clone.

>TRBJ1-1|.|TRBV29-1|many
TGCAGCGTTGGACCCTCAGGGGCGGGGATGGACACTGAAGCTTTCTTT
CSVGPSGAGMDTEAFF
>TRBJ2-4|TRBD2|TRBV12-3/TRBV12-4|few
TGTGCCAGCAGTCCAGGACTAGCGGGAGTCAAAAACATTCAGTACTTC
CASSPGLAGVKNIQYF
>TRBJ2-5|.|TRBV6-2/TRBV6-3|few
TGTGCCAGCAGTTACTTGATGGTTCGGGAGACCCAGTACTTC
CASSYLMVRETQYF
>TRBJ2-5|TRBD1|TRBV9|.
TGTGCCAGCAGCGCAACAGGGGCCCAAGAGACCCAGTACTTC
CASSATGAQETQYF
>TRBJ2-3|TRBD2|TRBV24-1|many
TGTGCCACCTCGCTAGCGGGAGTGCATACGCAGTATTTT
CATSLAGVHTQYF
>TRBJ2-1|.|TRBV6-1|few
TGTGCCAGCAGTACCCCACCCGCACGGAGCTCCTACAATGAGCAGTTCTTC
CASSTPPARSSYNEQFF
>TRBJ2-3|.|TRBV6-1|.
TGTGCCAGCAGTGAATGGCGCGGTGACGTAAACACAGATACGCAGTATTTT
CASSEWRGDVNTDTQYF
>TRBJ2-1|TRBD2|TRBV6-4|.
TGTGCCAGCAGTTCGGCGGGAGCCGGTTATGAGCAGTTCTTC
CASSSAGAGYEQFF
>TRBJ1-5|.|TRBV3-1|.
TGTGCCAGCAGCCGTCGGGGGTATCAGCCCCAGCATTTT
CASSRRGYQPQHF
>TRBJ2-2|TRBD1|TRBV7-3|.
TGTGCCAGCAGCTTACATCGGGACAGGGGTAACGGGGAGCTGTTTTTT
CASSLHRDRGNGELFF
>TRBJ2-1|.|TRBV15|few
TGTGCCACCACCCTCGATATTCACAATGAGCAGTTCTTC
CATTLDIHNEQFF
>TRBJ2-2|TRBD2|TRBV12-3/TRBV12-4|many
TGTGCCAGCAGTCAACAAGAGGAACTAGCGTCGAACACCGGGGAGCTGTTTTTT
CASSQQEELASNTGELFF
>TRBJ2-5|TRBD2|TRBV12-3/TRBV12-4|many
TGTGCCAGCAGTGCGCCTATAGCGGGAGGAGGAGAGACCCAGTACTTC
CASSAPIAGGGETQYF
>TRBJ2-3|TRBD1|TRBV5-1|many
TGCGCCAGCAGCCAACGGACAGGGGATACGCAGTATTTT
CASSQRTGDTQYF
>TRBJ1-6|TRBD1|TRBV5-1|many
TGCGCCAGCAGCCCGGACAGGGGGCGAACGAATTCACCCCTCCACTTT
CASSPDRGRTNSPLHF
>TRBJ2-7|TRBD2|TRBV20-1|many
TGCAGTGCTAGAAAAGATGGGGGGAGGGGTTACGAGCAGTACTTC
CSARKDGGRGYEQYF
>TRBJ2-4|TRBD1|TRBV10-2|few
TGCGCCAGCAGTCGACAGGGGTCGGGGGCCAAAAACATTCAGTACTTC
CASSRQGSGAKNIQYF
>TRBJ1-3|.|TRBV6-1|many
TGTGCCAGCAGACTACAGGGCAACTCTGGAAACACCATATATTTT
CASRLQGNSGNTIYF
>TRBJ2-3|.|TRBV3-1|.
TGTGCCAGCAGCCAAGTGTTGAACACAGATACGCAGTATTTT
CASSQVLNTDTQYF
>TRBJ2-3|TRBD2|TRBV6-2/TRBV6-3|.
TGTGCCAGCAGTTACCCGGGACTAGCGGGAGGAAGCACAGATACGCAGTATTTT
CASSYPGLAGGSTDTQYF
>TRBJ2-3|.|TRBV11-3|few
TGTGCCAGCAGCGGAGGGAGGAGCACAGATACGCAGTATTTT
CASSGGRSTDTQYF
>TRBJ1-2|TRBD1|TRBV4-1|.
TGCGCCAGCAGCCAACCCGGACAGGGAAGAAACTATGGCTACACCTTC
CASSQPGQGRNYGYTF